The sequence of this TCR beta chain was determined in a study of T cell changes during pregnancy in multiple sclerosis. This CDR3 has 12 residues. The V gene's germline CDR1 is LGHNA and CDR2 YNFKEQ. The V end lost 4 bases, the J end lost 9 bases, and 10 bases lay between the germline ends. Clones were read by immunoSEQ multiplex PCR, and TCRdb kept only the in-frame ones, dropping some. The table lists under 50,000 clones, 85% to 90% of them singletons. The source of this sequence is a female donor in good health, enrolled as a control in a pregnancy study. The specimen comprised peripheral blood, sampled in the first trimester of pregnancy. The genes are TRBV4-2 and TRBJ2-1; tentatively, D is TRBD2 (5 bases). This CDR3 is CASSRVGGEQFF. The CDR3 DNA sequence: TGTGCCAGCAGCCGCGTAGGAGGTGAGCAGTTCTTC.